What follows is one T cell receptor beta chain and its context. Sequenced by immunoSEQ multiplex PCR; TCRdb stores in-frame clones only, minus some. The profile shows under 80,000 clones, roughly 93% of them singletons. The data originate from a study of control samples from healthy donors and cancer patients. The CDR3 covers 15 residues. Per germline, CDR1 PRHDT and CDR2 FYEKMQ (reference sequence). Trimming cost V 6 bases and J 2 bases; bases outside gene matches: 7. The TCR originated in a woman in her 40s with lung cancer. The material sequenced was PBMCs. J is TRBJ2-7 and V is TRBV13; 10 nucleotides align to TRBD2. The CDR3 loop is CASREGLAATYEQYF. For the CDR3, the DNA is TGTGCCAGCAGGGAAGGACTAGCGGCAACCTACGAGCAGTACTTC.